This T cell receptor (beta chain) was captured in a study of identical twins. A universal primer site was incorporated via template switching, and the cDNA contained unique molecular identifiers. One entry per CDR3 protein, called by TCRdb with MiXCR from the 5' RACE reads. The data contain about 1.7 million distinct CDR3 sequences, 32% of them singletons. This CDR3 comprises 16 residues. Germline assignment: CDR1 LGHDT and CDR2 YNNKEL (reference sequence). J lost 7 bases, V lost 4 bases, and 9 bases had no gene match. Regarding the study as a whole: Insertion counts were lower in abundant cord blood beta clonotypes, a trend that memory repertoires did not show. Invariant T cells like MAIT and iNKT could partly confound the zero-insertion analyses. Out-of-frame alpha sequences common to twins exhibited a surplus of low generation probability.

Of note for this clonotype: Antigen: not known.

The TCR originated in a newborn girl in good health. The chain recombines TRBV3-1 with TRBJ1-6, with TRBD1 matching 8 bases. The sample comprised cord blood. The CDR3 DNA sequence: TGTGCCAGCAGCCTTCGCAGGGGGCTGAGGAATTCACCCCTCCACTTT. Translated: CASSLRRGLRNSPLHF.